These 7 T cell receptor beta chains were sequenced from one sample in a study of cytomegalovirus exposure and HLA in healthy donors. The PCR made use of 60 Vbeta and 13 Jbeta primers. Assay: immunoSEQ multiplex PCR; the TCRdb copy retains only in-frame clones and omits some. The repertoire holds approximately 120,000 clones, 76% seen once, with around 10% in the top ten. The sample comprised PBMCs. These TCRs come from a woman between 35 and 50 years old in good health and CMV-seropositive.

This sequence joins TRBV5-1 and TRBJ2-7, with 9 bases aligning to TRBD1. With V trimmed by 6 bases and J by 2 bases, 3 bases remained unmatched. There are 13 residues in the CDR3. The germline gives CDR1 SGHRS, CDR2 YFSETQ. CDR3 sequence reads: CASKGQGTYEQYF. The CDR3 DNA sequence: TGCGCCAGCAAGGGACAGGGAACCTACGAGCAGTACTTC. The full variable domain, rest sourced from reference TRBV5-1 and TRBJ2-7, is KAGVTQTPRYLIKTRGQQVTLSCSPISGHRSVSWYQQTPGQGLQFLFEYFSETQRNKGNFPGRFSGRQFSNSRSEMNVSTLELGDSALYLCASKGQGTYEQYFGPGTRLTVT.

This chain connects TRBV9 to TRBJ2-7; D is perhaps TRBD2 (5 bases). Germline lookup yields CDR1 SGDLS and CDR2 YYNGEE. The CDR3 length is 14 residues. V was trimmed by 0 bases and J by 3 bases, leaving 10 bases between them. CDR3 loop: CASSVDLGSYEQYF. As DNA, the CDR3 is TGTGCCAGCAGCGTAGATCTGGGGAGCTACGAGCAGTACTTC. The full variable domain, its missing parts supplied by reference TRBV9 and TRBJ2-7, is DSGVTQTPKHLITATGQRVTLRCSPRSGDLSVYWYQQSLDQGLQFLIQYYNGEERAKGNILERFSAQQFPDLHSELNLSSLELGDSALYFCASSVDLGSYEQYFGPGTRLTVT.

The chain uses TRBV14 and TRBJ2-7, with 8 bases that match TRBD1. Germline lookup yields CDR1 SGHDN and CDR2 FVKESK. With 2 bases clipped from V and 0 bases from J, the junction kept 3 bases outside the gene matches. The CDR3 loop spans 15 amino acids. This chain's CDR3 is CASSQWDRSSYEQYF. The CDR3 DNA reads TGTGCCAGCAGCCAATGGGACAGGAGCTCCTACGAGCAGTACTTC. Combining the CDR3 with reference TRBV14 and TRBJ2-7 gives the whole variable domain EAGVTQFPSHSVIEKGQTVTLRCDPISGHDNLYWYRRVMGKEIKFLLHFVKESKQDESGMPNNRFLAERTGGTYSTLKVQPAELEDSGVYFCASSQWDRSSYEQYFGPGTRLTVT.

In this sample, this clone turned up a few times. The rearrangement links TRBV27 to TRBJ2-7; maybe TRBD1 (5 bases). The germline V gene encodes CDR1 MNHEY and CDR2 SMNVEV (reference sequence). The CDR3 is 16 amino acids. The V and J ends lost 6 bases and 2 bases respectively, with 20 bases between them. As DNA, the CDR3 is TGTGCCAGCAGGTTTGCAGGGTCTCAAGGCGCCTACGAGCAGTACTTC. It encodes CASRFAGSQGAYEQYF.

This clone was recorded a few times. V usage is TRBV2 and J usage is TRBJ1-1; 9 nucleotides align to TRBD1. This CDR3 region has 14 residues. Germline lookup yields CDR1 SNHLY and CDR2 FYNNEI. V shed 6 bases and J 7 bases; nucleotides not matched to a gene: 9. The CDR3 bases are TGTGCCAGCAGGGGACAGGGAAGGATTAATGAAGCTTTCTTT. Amino acid sequence: CASRGQGRINEAFF.

This chain joins TRBV30 and TRBJ1-5; 7 positions match TRBD1. The CDR3 extends over 14 amino acids. Germline values: CDR1 GTSNPN, CDR2 SVGIG (reference sequence). Trimming took 0 bases from V and 7 from J; bases not matched to a gene: 6. This CDR3 reads CAWSVLRGDQPQHF. The CDR3 nucleotides are TGTGCCTGGAGTGTACTCAGGGGGGACCAGCCCCAGCATTTT.

The chain recombines TRBV29-1 with TRBJ2-3, with a weak D call TRBD2 (5 bases). Germline V gives CDR1 SQVTM, CDR2 ANQGSEA. Between the trimmed V and J ends, which lost 6 bases and 1 base, there was a span of 11 bases. The CDR3 loop spans 13 amino acids. CDR3 coding DNA: TGCAGCGTCGCACGGGGTGGCACAGATACGCAGTATTTT. This codes for CSVARGGTDTQYF.